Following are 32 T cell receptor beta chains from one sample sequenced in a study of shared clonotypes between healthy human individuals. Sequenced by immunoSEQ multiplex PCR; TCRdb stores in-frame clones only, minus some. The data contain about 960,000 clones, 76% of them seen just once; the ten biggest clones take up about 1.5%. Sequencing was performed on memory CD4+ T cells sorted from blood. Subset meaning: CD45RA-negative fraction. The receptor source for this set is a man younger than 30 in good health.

The CDR3 reads CASSDRIGPTGELFF. CDR3 sequence (DNA): TGTGCCAGCAGTGATCGTATTGGGCCCACCGGGGAGCTGTTTTTT. The chain links TRBV6-1 to TRBJ2-2; D gene unclear. V was shortened by 3 bases and J by 4 bases, with 12 bases between the two germline ends. The germline V gene encodes CDR1 MNHNS and CDR2 SASEGT. There are 15 residues in the CDR3.

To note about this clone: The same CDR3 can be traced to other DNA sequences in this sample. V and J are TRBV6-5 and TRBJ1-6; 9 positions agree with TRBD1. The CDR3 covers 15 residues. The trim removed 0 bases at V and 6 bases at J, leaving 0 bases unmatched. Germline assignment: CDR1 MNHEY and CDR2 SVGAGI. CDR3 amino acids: CASSYSGQGNSPLHF. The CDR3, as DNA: TGTGCCAGCAGTTACTCGGGACAGGGTAATTCACCCCTCCACTTT.

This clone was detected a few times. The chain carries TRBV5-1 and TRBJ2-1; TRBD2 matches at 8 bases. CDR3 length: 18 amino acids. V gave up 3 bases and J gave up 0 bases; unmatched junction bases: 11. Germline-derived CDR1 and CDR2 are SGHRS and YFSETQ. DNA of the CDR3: TGCGCCAGCAGCTCAACAGCACTAGCGGAAAGCTCCTACAATGAGCAGTTCTTC. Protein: CASSSTALAESSYNEQFF.

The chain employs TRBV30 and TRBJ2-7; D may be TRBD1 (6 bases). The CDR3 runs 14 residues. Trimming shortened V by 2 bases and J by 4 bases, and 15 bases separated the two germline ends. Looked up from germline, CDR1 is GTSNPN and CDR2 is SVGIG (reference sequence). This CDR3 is CAWSSDRSIYEQYF. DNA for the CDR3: TGTGCCTGGAGTTCAGACAGGTCTATTTACGAGCAGTACTTC.

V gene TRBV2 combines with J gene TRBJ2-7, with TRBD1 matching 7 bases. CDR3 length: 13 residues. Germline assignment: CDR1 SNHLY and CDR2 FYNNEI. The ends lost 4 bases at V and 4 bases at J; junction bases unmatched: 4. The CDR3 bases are TGTGCCAGCAGTGTACTGACAGGGTACGAGCAGTACTTC. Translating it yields CASSVLTGYEQYF.

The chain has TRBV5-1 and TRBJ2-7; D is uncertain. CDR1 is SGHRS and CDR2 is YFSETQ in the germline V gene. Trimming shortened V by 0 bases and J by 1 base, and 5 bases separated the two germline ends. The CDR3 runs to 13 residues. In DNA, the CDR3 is TGCGCCAGCAGCTTGGCCAATTCCTACGAGCAGTACTTC. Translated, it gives CASSLANSYEQYF.

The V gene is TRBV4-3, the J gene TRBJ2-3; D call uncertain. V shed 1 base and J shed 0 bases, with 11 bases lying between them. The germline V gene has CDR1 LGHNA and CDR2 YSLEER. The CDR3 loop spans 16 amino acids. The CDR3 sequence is CASSQGRISSTDTQYF. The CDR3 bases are TGCGCCAGCAGCCAAGGGCGGATATCTAGCACAGATACGCAGTATTTT.

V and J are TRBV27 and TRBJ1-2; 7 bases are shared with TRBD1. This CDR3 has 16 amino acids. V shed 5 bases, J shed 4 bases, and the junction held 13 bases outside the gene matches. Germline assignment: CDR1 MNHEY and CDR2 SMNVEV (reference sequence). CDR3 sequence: CASSAMRGLESYGYTF. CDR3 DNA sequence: TGTGCCAGCAGTGCTATGAGGGGGCTGGAGTCCTATGGCTACACCTTC.

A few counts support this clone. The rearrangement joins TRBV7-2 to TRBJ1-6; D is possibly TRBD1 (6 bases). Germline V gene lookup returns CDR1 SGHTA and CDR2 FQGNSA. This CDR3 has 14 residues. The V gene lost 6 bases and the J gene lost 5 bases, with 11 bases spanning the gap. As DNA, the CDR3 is TGTGCCAGCAGACTGGGACATAATAATTCACCCCTCCACTTT. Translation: CASRLGHNNSPLHF.

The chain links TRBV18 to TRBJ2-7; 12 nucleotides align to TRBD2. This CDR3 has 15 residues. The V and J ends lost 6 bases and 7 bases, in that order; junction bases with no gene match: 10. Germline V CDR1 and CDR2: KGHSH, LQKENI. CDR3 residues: CASSPGLAGLWEQYF. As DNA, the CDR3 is TGTGCCAGCTCCCCCGGACTAGCGGGATTGTGGGAGCAGTACTTC.

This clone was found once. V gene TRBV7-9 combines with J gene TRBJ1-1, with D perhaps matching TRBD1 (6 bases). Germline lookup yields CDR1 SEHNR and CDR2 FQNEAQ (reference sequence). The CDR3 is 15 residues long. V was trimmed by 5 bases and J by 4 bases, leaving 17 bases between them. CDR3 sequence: CASSHYRDLGTEAFF. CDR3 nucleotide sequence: TGTGCCAGCAGCCATTACAGGGATCTGGGCACTGAAGCTTTCTTT.

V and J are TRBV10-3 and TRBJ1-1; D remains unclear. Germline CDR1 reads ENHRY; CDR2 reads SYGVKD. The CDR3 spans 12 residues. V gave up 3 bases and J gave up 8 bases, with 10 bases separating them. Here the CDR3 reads CAISDTGVEAFF. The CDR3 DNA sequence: TGTGCCATCAGTGATACCGGTGTAGAAGCTTTCTTT.

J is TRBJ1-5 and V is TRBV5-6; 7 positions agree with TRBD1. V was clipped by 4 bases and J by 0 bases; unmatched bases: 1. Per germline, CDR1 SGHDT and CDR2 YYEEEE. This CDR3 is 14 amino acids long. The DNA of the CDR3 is TGTGCCAGCAGCCAGGGGGTTAGCAATCAGCCCCAGCATTTT. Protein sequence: CASSQGVSNQPQHF.

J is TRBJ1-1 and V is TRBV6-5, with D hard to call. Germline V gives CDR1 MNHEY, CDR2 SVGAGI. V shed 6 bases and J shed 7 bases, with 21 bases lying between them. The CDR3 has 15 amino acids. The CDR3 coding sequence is TGTGCCAGCAGCCAGACGCGGCTCCCTTCGGATGAAGCTTTCTTT. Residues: CASSQTRLPSDEAFF.

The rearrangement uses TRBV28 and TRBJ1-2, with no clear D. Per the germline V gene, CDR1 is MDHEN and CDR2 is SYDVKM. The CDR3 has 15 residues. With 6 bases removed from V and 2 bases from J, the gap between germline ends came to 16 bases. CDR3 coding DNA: TGTGCCAGCAGGCAGCATTGGGGTCTAAACTATGGCTACACCTTC. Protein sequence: CASRQHWGLNYGYTF.

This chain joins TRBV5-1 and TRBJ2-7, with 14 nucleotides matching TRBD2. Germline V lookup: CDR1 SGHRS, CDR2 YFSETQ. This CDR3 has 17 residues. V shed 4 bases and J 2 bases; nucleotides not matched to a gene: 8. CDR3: CASSGGTSGSMAYEQYF. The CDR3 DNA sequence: TGCGCCAGCAGCGGGGGGACTAGCGGGAGTATGGCCTACGAGCAGTACTTC. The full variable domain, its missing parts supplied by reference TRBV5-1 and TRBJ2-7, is KAGVTQTPRYLIKTRGQQVTLSCSPISGHRSVSWYQQTPGQGLQFLFEYFSETQRNKGNFPGRFSGRQFSNSRSEMNVSTLELGDSALYLCASSGGTSGSMAYEQYFGPGTRLTVT.

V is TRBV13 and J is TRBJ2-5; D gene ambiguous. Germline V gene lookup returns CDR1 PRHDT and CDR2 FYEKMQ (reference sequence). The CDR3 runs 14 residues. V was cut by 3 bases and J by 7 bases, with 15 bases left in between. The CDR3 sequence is CASSFSAAAPTQYF. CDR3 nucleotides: TGTGCCAGCAGCTTTTCGGCGGCGGCCCCGACCCAGTACTTC.

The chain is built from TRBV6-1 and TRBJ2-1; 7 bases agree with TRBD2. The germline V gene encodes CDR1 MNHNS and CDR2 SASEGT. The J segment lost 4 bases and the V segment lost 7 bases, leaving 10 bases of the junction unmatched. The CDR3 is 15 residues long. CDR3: CASTTPGRGYNEQFF. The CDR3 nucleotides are TGTGCCAGCACCACCCCTGGGCGGGGGTACAATGAGCAGTTCTTC.

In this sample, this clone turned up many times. This chain's CDR3 is CASSLAQGTGETQYF. DNA of the CDR3: TGCGCCAGCAGCTTGGCTCAGGGCACGGGAGAGACCCAGTACTTC. This chain joins TRBV5-1 and TRBJ2-5; TRBD1 might be the D (5 bases). This CDR3 region has 15 residues. V lost 0 bases, J lost 4 bases, and 13 bases lay in between. The germline gives CDR1 SGHRS, CDR2 YFSETQ.

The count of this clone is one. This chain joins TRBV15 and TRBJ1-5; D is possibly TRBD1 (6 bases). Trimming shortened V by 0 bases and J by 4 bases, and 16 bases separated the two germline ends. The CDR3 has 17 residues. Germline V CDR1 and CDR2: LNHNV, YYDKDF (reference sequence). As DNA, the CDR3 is TGTGCCACCAGCAGAGATCAACGGGGACACCTTAATCAGCCCCAGCATTTT. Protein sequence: CATSRDQRGHLNQPQHF.

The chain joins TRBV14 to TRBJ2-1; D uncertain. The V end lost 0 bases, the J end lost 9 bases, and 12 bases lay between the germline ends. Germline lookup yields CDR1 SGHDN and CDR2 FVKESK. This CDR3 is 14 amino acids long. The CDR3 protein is CASSQEWSAVEQFF. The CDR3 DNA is TGTGCCAGCAGCCAAGAGTGGTCAGCTGTTGAGCAGTTCTTC.

The CDR3 sequence is CASINTGLAGEADTQYF. CDR3 DNA sequence: TGTGCCAGCATTAATACGGGACTAGCGGGAGAAGCAGATACGCAGTATTTT. The chain uses TRBV21-1 and TRBJ2-3; the listed D gene, TRBD2, was not tested against the DNA. TRBV21-1 is noted as a pseudogene. This CDR3 has 17 residues.

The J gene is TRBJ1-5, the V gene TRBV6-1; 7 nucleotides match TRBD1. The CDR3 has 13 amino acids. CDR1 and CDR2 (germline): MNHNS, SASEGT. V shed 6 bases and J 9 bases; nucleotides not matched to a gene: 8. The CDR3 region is CASSLDPGGPQHF. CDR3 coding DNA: TGTGCCAGCAGCTTGGACCCAGGGGGGCCCCAGCATTTT.

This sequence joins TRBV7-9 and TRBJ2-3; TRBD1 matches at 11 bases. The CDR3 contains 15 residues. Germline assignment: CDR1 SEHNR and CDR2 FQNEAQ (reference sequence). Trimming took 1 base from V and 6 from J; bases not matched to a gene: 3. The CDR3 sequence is CASSLVGQGVDTQYF. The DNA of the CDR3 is TGTGCCAGCAGCTTAGTGGGACAGGGGGTGGATACGCAGTATTTT.

Here the CDR3 DNA reads TGTGCCAGTAGGGACAGGGTAGTCGCTGAAGCTTTCTTT. It encodes CASRDRVVAEAFF. The chain couples TRBV19 to TRBJ1-1; 8 positions match TRBD1. This CDR3 has 13 amino acids. With 6 bases clipped from V and 6 bases from J, the junction kept 6 bases outside the gene matches. Germline V gene data show CDR1 as LNHDA and CDR2 as SQIVND (reference sequence). The entire variable domain, with the rest obtained from reference TRBV19 and TRBJ1-1, is as follows: DGGITQSPKYLFRKEGQNVTLSCEQNLNHDAMYWYRQDPGQGLRLIYYSQIVNDFQKGDIAEGYSVSREKKESFPLTVTSAQKNPTAFYLCASRDRVVAEAFFGQGTRLTVV.

CDR3 sequence (DNA): TGTGCCAGCACTCCGGGACAGGGGGCAGTCGATACGCAGTATTTT. Its protein is CASTPGQGAVDTQYF. The chain joins TRBV6-1 to TRBJ2-3; 12 bases fit TRBD1. Germline CDR1 MNHNS, CDR2 SASEGT. With 7 bases clipped from V and 6 bases from J, the junction kept 8 bases outside the gene matches. This CDR3 is 15 amino acids long.

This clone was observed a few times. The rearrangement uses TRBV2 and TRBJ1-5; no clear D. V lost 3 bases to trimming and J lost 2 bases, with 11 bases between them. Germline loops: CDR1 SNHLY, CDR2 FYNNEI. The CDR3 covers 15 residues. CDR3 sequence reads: CASSDGMMGNQPQHF. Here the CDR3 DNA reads TGTGCCAGCAGTGACGGAATGATGGGCAATCAGCCCCAGCATTTT.

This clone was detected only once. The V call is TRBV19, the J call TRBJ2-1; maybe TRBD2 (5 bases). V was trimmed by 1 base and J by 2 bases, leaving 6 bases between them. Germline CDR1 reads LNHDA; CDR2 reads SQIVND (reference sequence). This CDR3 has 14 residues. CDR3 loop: CASSIGLPYNEQFF. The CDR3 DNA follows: TGTGCCAGTAGTATAGGACTACCCTACAATGAGCAGTTCTTC. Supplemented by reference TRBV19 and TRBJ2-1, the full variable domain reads DGGITQSPKYLFRKEGQNVTLSCEQNLNHDAMYWYRQDPGQGLRLIYYSQIVNDFQKGDIAEGYSVSREKKESFPLTVTSAQKNPTAFYLCASSIGLPYNEQFFGPGTRLTVL.

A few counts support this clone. The CDR3: CSVQGTEAFF. In DNA form, the CDR3 reads TGCAGTGTACAGGGGACTGAAGCTTTCTTT. V gene TRBV20-1 combines with J gene TRBJ1-1, with TRBD1 matching 7 bases. V lost 7 bases and J lost 5; bases outside the gene matches: 1. Germline V lookup: CDR1 DFQATT, CDR2 SNEGSKA (reference sequence). This CDR3 has 10 amino acids.

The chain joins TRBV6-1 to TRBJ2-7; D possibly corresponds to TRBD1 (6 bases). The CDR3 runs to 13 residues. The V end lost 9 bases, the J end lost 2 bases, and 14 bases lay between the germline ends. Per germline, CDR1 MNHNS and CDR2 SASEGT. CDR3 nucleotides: TGTGCCAGTCGTAACAGGGCGACCTACGAGCAGTACTTC. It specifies CASRNRATYEQYF.

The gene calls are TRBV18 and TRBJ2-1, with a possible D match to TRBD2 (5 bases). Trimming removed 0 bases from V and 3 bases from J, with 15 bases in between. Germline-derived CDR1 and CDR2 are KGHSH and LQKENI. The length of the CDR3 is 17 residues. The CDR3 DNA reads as TGTGCCAGCTCACCACCGTGGGGAGCGGACCACTACAATGAGCAGTTCTTC. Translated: CASSPPWGADHYNEQFF.

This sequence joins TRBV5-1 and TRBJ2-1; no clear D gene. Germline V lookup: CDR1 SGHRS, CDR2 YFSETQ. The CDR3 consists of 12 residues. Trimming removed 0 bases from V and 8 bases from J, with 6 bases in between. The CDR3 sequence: CASSLDRHEQFF. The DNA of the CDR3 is TGCGCCAGCAGCTTGGATCGGCATGAGCAGTTCTTC.